This T cell receptor (beta chain) is from a study of human CD8 memory T cell subsets. Buffy coats donated by healthy individuals were the origin of the PBMC. Libraries of TCR beta chains were produced by 5' RACE (UMI-labeled). Source study methods: Functional CDR3 beta clonotypes numbered roughly 2,700 to 18,000 in each TCR beta library. From the 5' RACE reads, TCRdb lists one entry per CDR3 protein and no DNA. For this entry, the V and J calls and clone size follow TCRdb and not the study's own pipeline. The clone table shows 4,000 to 6,000 distinct CDR3 sequences, with the ten largest holding 35% to 40%. This clonotype ranks as medium-sized (0.01 to 0.1%) in terms of frequency. Germline V CDR1 and CDR2: SEHNR, FQNEAQ (reference sequence). The CDR3 has 16 residues.

The sequence was collected from a human donor in good health. This chain joins TRBV7-9 and TRBJ2-5; the D call of TRBD2 rests on TCRdb alone, since no DNA is present to check it. Material: CD8+ T cells from PBMCs. CDR3 loop: CASSSASRGTQETQYF.